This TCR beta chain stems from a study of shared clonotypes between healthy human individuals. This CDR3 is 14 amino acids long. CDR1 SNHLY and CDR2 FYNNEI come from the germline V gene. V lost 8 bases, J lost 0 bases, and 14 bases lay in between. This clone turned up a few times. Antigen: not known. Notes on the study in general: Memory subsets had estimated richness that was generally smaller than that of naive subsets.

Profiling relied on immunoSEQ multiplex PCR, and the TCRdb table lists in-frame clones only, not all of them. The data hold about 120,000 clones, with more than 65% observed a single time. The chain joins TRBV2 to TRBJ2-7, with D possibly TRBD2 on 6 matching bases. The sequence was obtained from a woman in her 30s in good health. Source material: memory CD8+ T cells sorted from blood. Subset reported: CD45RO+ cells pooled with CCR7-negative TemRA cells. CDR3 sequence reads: CASAQAGFSYEQYF. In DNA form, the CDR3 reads TGTGCCAGCGCTCAAGCGGGCTTCTCCTACGAGCAGTACTTC.